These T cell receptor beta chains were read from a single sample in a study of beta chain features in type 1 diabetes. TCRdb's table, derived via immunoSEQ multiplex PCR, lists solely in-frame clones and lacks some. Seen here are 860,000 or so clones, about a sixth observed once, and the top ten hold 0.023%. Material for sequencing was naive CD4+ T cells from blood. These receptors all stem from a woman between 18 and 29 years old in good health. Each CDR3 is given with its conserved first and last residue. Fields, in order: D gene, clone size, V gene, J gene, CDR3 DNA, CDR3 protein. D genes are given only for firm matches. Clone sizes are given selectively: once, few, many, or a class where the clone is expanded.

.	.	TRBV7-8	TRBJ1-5	TGTGCCAGCAGCTATAAGTTGAGCAATCAGCCCCAGCATTTT	CASSYKLSNQPQHF
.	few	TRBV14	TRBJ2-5	TGTGCCAGCAGCCAAGACACGAAGACCCAGTACTTC	CASSQDTKTQYF
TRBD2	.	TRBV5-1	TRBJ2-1	TGCGCCAGCAGCTTCACTAGCGGGAGGCTCTCCTACAATGAGCAGTTCTTC	CASSFTSGRLSYNEQFF
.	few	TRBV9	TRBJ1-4	TGTGCCAGCAGCGTAGCAGGATCGGCAGGGTCGTCAGAAAAACTGTTTTTT	CASSVAGSAGSSEKLFF
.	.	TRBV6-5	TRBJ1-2	TGTGCCAGCAGCCTATCGGGGATTTGGGGTCATGGCTACACCTTC	CASSLSGIWGHGYTF
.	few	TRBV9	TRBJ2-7	TGTGCCAGCAGCGTAGAGGGGTCCTACGAGCAGTACTTC	CASSVEGSYEQYF
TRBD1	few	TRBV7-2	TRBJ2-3	TGTGCCAGCAGCCGGTCCGGGACAGGGACAGATACGCAGTATTTT	CASSRSGTGTDTQYF
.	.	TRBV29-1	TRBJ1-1	TGCAGCGTTGGGCTGTGGGACCGCGAAGCTTTCTTT	CSVGLWDREAFF
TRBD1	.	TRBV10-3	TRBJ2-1	TGTGCCATCAGTGAGACCAGACAGGGAGCATACAATGAGCAGTTCTTC	CAISETRQGAYNEQFF
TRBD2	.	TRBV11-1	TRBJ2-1	TGTGCCAGCAGCCCCACGACTAGCGGGAGCCATGAGCAGTTCTTC	CASSPTTSGSHEQFF
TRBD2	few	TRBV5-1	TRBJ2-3	TGCGCCAGCAGCTACCCCCGCGGGAGAGATGGAGATACGCAGTATTTT	CASSYPRGRDGDTQYF
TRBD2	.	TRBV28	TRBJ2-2	TGTGCCAGCAGCCTCCATACTAGCGGGACCGGGGAGCTGTTTTTT	CASSLHTSGTGELFF
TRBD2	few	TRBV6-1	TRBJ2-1	TGTGCCAGCAGTGACTGGACTAGCGGGCGGAACTCCTACAATGAGCAGTTCTTC	CASSDWTSGRNSYNEQFF
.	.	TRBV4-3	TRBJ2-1	TGCGCCAGCAGCCAAGTACCAGGGAGCTCATACAATGAGCAGTTCTTC	CASSQVPGSSYNEQFF
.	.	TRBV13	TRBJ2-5	TGTGCCAGCAGCTGGGGCATGGTCCACGAGACCCAGTACTTC	CASSWGMVHETQYF
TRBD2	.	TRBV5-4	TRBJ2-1	TGTGCCAGCACTCCTTCGGGCGGGGGAAGCTACAATGAGCAGTTCTTC	CASTPSGGGSYNEQFF
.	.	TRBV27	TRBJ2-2	TGTGCCAGCAGTTTATCAAATGAATTCACCGGGGAGCTGTTTTTT	CASSLSNEFTGELFF
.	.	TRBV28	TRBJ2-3	TGTGCCAGCAGTTCAAGCGGGAGCACAGATACGCAGTATTTT	CASSSSGSTDTQYF
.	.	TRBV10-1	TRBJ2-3	TGCGCCAGCAGTGAGTCGGGGTCAGATACGCAGTATTTT	CASSESGSDTQYF
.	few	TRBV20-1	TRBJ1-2	TGCAGTGCTTCCGGGACAAACGGCTACACCTTC	CSASGTNGYTF
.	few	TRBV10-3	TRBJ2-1	TGTGCCATCAGTGACCCCAGGGGCGGCTACAATGAGCAGTTCTTC	CAISDPRGGYNEQFF
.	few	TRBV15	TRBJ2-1	TGTGCCACCAGCAGAGATTTGGGTGAGCAGTTCTTC	CATSRDLGEQFF
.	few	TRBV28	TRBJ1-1	TGTGCCAGCACCTGGCCGAGCGGCACTGAAGCTTTCTTT	CASTWPSGTEAFF
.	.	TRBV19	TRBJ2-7	TGTGCCAGTAGTATTCCGGGGGAGACCTACGAGCAGTACTTC	CASSIPGETYEQYF